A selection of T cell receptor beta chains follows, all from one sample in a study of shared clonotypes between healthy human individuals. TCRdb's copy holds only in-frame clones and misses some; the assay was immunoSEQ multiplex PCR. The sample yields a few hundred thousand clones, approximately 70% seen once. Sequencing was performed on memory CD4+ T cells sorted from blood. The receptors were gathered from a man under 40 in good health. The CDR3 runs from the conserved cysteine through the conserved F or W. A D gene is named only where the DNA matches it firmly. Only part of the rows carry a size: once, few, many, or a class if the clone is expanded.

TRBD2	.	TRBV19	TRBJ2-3	TGTGCCAGTAGTGCCTTTAGCGGGACTACAGATACGCAGTATTTT	CASSAFSGTTDTQYF
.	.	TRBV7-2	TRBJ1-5	TGTGCCAGCCTATCGAGGGCGCCCAGGGAGAGCAATCAGCCCCAGCATTTT	CASLSRAPRESNQPQHF
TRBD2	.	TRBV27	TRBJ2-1	TGTGCCAGTCGTAGTAAGCGGGGCCTCGATGAGCAGTTCTTC	CASRSKRGLDEQFF
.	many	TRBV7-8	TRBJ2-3	TGTGCCAGCAGCTTAGATATGGGGGGCACAGATACGCAGTATTTT	CASSLDMGGTDTQYF
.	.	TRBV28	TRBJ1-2	TGTGCCAGCAACTCGAACAGGGATCTGCTTGGCTACACCTTC	CASNSNRDLLGYTF
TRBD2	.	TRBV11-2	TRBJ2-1	TGTGCCAGCAGCCGCGTCTGGGCGGGAGGGCCTGGGATCAATGAGCAGTTCTTC	CASSRVWAGGPGINEQFF
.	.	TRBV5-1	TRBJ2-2	TGCGCCAGCAGCTGGAGGGGTTCCACCGGGGAGCTGTTTTTT	CASSWRGSTGELFF
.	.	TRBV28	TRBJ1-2	TGTGCCAGCAGTTTCGTGGGGGACTATGGCTACACCTTC	CASSFVGDYGYTF
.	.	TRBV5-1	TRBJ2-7	TGCGCCAGCAGCTCGCTCGGGTACGGGCAGTACTTC	CASSSLGYGQYF
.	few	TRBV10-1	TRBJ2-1	TGCGCCAGCAGTGATGGGAGGAATGAGCAGTTCTTC	CASSDGRNEQFF